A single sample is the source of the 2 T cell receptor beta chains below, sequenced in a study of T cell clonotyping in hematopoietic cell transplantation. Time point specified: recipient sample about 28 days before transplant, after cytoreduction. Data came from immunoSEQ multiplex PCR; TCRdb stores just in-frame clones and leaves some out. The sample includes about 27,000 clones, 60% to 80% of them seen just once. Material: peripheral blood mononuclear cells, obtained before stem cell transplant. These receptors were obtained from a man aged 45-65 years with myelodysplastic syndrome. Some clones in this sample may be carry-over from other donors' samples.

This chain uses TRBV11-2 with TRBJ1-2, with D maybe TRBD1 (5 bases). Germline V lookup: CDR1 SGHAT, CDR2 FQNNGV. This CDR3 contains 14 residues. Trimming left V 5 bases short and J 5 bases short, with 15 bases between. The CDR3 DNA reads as TGTGCCAGCAGCCGATCAGGGTTGGGGTATGGCTACACCTTC. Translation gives CASSRSGLGYGYTF.

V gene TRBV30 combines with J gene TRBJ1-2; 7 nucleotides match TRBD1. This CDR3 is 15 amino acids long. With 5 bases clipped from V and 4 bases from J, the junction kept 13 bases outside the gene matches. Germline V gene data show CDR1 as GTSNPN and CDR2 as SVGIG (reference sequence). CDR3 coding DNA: TGTGCCTGGGGAATTCCGGGACAGAGCCTCTATGGCTACACCTTC. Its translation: CAWGIPGQSLYGYTF.